This TCR beta chain emerged from a study of human T cells and chemical hapten exposure. Study at large: Upper-back patches of 0.01% DPC were read at 6 days.

Time point indicated: patch test 1, 2 weeks after DPC sensitization. The treatment was: therapeutic diphenylcyclopropenone sensitization with weekly scalp DPC. Unique molecular identifiers were linked by the library to individual cDNA molecules. TCRdb itself ran the RACE reads through MiXCR, one entry per CDR3 protein. The table shows about 120,000 distinct CDR3 sequences, with about 13% occurring only once. Trimming shortened V by 0 bases and J by 4 bases, and 13 bases separated the two germline ends. The CDR3 is 17 residues long. Per germline, CDR1 MNHEY and CDR2 SVGAGI. The sequence derives from a man aged 18 to 30 with alopecia areata. Some clones in this sample may be carry-over from other donors' samples. The sequencing used whole blood, collected in connection with sensitization to the hapten diphenylcyclopropenone (DPC). The V gene is TRBV6-5, the J gene TRBJ1-6; D uncertain. The CDR3 loop is CASSYSIKSAYNSPLHF. The CDR3 nucleotides are TGTGCCAGCAGTTACTCCATAAAGTCAGCGTATAATTCACCCCTCCACTTT.